This entry lists 13 T cell receptor beta chains sequenced from one sample in a study of type 1 and type 2 diabetes patients. Genomic DNA was the PCR template. Multiplex PCR with 30 forward and 13 reverse primers amplified the TCR beta CDR3. One entry per CDR3 protein, called by TCRdb with MiXCR from the multiplex PCR reads. Of 270,000 or so distinct CDR3 sequences listed, around 47% are singletons. Sequencing was done on a sample of peripheral blood mononuclear cells (PBMCs). These receptors all come from a man between 18 and 29 years old with type 2 diabetes.

This clonotype was observed a few times. The chain employs TRBV20-1 and TRBJ1-1; D ambiguous. CDR3 length equals 12 residues. Trimming cost V 1 base and J 1 base, with 4 bases left between them. CDR1 is DFQATT and CDR2 is SNEGSKA in the germline V gene (reference sequence). This chain's CDR3 is CSARVKNTEAFF. The CDR3 nucleotides are TGCAGTGCTAGAGTCAAGAACACTGAAGCTTTCTTT.

Comments on this clonotype: One end of the junction is discordant with germline, which a read error may explain. The chain uses TRBV7-3 and TRBJ2-7; 10 nucleotides match TRBD2. This CDR3 is 15 amino acids long. Per germline, CDR1 SGHTA and CDR2 FQGTGA. The chain's CDR3 is CASSPRTSGDYEQYF. The CDR3 coding sequence is TGTGCTAGCAGCCCGAGGACTAGCGGTGATTACGAGCAGTACTTC.

This clonotype was detected many times. The V call is TRBV10-3, the J call TRBJ1-1; D unclear. V lost 2 bases and J lost 4, with 5 bases in between. This CDR3 has 12 amino acids. Germline V lookup: CDR1 ENHRY, CDR2 SYGVKD. The CDR3 spells CAISEGRTEAFF. CDR3 sequence (DNA): TGTGCCATCAGTGAGGGGCGCACTGAAGCTTTCTTT.

The rearrangement joins TRBV20-1 to TRBJ2-7, with D possibly being TRBD2 (7 bases). The CDR3 contains 15 residues. The ends were cut back, 4 bases at V and 4 bases at J, with 20 bases in the middle. Germline loops: CDR1 DFQATT, CDR2 SNEGSKA (reference sequence). The CDR3 sequence: CSANRLAGAEYEQYF. The CDR3 nucleotides read TGCAGTGCTAATCGGTTGGCGGGGGCAGAATACGAGCAGTACTTC.

This clonotype was seen ten or more times. This sequence joins TRBV15 and TRBJ1-6; maybe TRBD1 (5 bases). The CDR3 is made up of 16 amino acids. V was pared by 3 bases and J by 6 bases, with 15 bases between. Germline assignment: CDR1 LNHNV and CDR2 YYDKDF (reference sequence). This CDR3 is CATSSRGRQFNSPLHF. CDR3 nucleotide sequence: TGTGCCACCAGCAGTAGGGGAAGGCAATTTAATTCACCCCTCCACTTT. Supplemented by reference TRBV15 and TRBJ1-6, the full variable domain reads DAMVIQNPRYQVTQFGKPVTLSCSQTLNHNVMYWYQQKSSQAPKLLFHYYDKDFNNEADTPDNFQSRRPNTSFCFLDIRSPGLGDTAMYLCATSSRGRQFNSPLHFGNGTRLTVT.

The V and J genes are TRBV30 and TRBJ2-7, with D hard to call. The CDR3 sequence is 15 residues long. Germline assignment: CDR1 GTSNPN and CDR2 SVGIG (reference sequence). V lost 0 bases and J lost 2, with 14 bases in between. The CDR3 region is CAWSVLLDPTYEQYF. Written as DNA, the CDR3 is TGTGCCTGGAGTGTACTGCTGGACCCGACCTACGAGCAGTACTTC.

This clonotype was counted many times. The rearrangement uses TRBV14 and TRBJ2-7, with D maybe TRBD2 (5 bases). V was shortened by 1 base and J by 4 bases, with 5 bases between the two germline ends. CDR3 length: 12 residues. Germline CDR1 SGHDN, CDR2 FVKESK. As DNA, the CDR3 is TGTGCCAGCAGCCAAGCGGGATACGAGCAGTACTTC. Its protein product is CASSQAGYEQYF.

The rearrangement uses TRBV7-6 and TRBJ1-1; the D gene is possibly TRBD1 (6 bases). The V and J ends lost 10 bases and 0 bases respectively, with 15 bases between them. From germline, CDR1 is SGHVS and CDR2 FNYEAQ. The CDR3 extends over 14 amino acids. CDR3 protein: CATLGGGMNTEAFF. The CDR3 bases are TGTGCCACTTTGGGGGGGGGCATGAACACTGAAGCTTTCTTT. The full variable domain, in which reference TRBV7-6 and TRBJ1-1 provide the parts outside the CDR3, is GAGVSQSPRYKVTKRGQDVALRCDPISGHVSLYWYRQALGQGPEFLTYFNYEAQQDKSGLPNDRFSAERPEGSISTLTIQRTEQRDSAMYRCATLGGGMNTEAFFGQGTRLTVV.

V and J are TRBV12-3 or TRBV12-4 and TRBJ2-7; TRBD1 aligns across 8 bases. V lost 7 bases to trimming and J lost 2 bases; unmatched junction nucleotides: 4. This CDR3 is built from 13 residues. CDR3 in DNA: TGTGCCAGCACCTTACAGGGGGCCTACGAGCAGTACTTC. It codes for CASTLQGAYEQYF.

CDR3 region: CASSLMVIQGGRAQYF. The CDR3 nucleotides are TGTGCCAGCAGCTTAATGGTTATCCAGGGCGGAAGGGCCCAGTACTTC. The chain joins TRBV7-8 to TRBJ2-5, with a weak D call TRBD1 (5 bases). Trimming stripped 2 bases from V and 9 bases from J, with 22 bases between. Per the germline V gene, CDR1 is SGHVS and CDR2 is FQNEAQ. The CDR3 length is 16 residues. Combining the CDR3 with reference TRBV7-8 and TRBJ2-5 gives the whole variable domain GAGVSQSPRYKVAKRGQDVALRCDPISGHVSLFWYQQALGQGPEFLTYFQNEAQLDKSGLPSDRFFAERPEGSVSTLKIQRTQQEDSAVYLCASSLMVIQGGRAQYFGPGTRLLVL.

With respect to this clonotype: A single base separates this from a much larger clone, so it may be a read error. This CDR3 fails to terminate in the conserved phenylalanine or tryptophan, so it likely reflects a read error. The chain joins TRBV30 to TRBJ2-7; D is ambiguous. This CDR3 contains 12 residues. Trimming took 5 bases from V and 3 from J, leaving 11 bases between them. Germline V gene sequence: CDR1 GTSNPN, CDR2 SVGIG (reference sequence). The CDR3 region is CAWGRVDYEQYY. The CDR3 region has the DNA TGTGCCTGGGGTCGTGTGGACTACGAGCAGTACTAC.

Only a few counts were recorded for this clonotype. The chain links TRBV20-1 to TRBJ1-1, with a tentative D call TRBD1 (5 bases). V was clipped by 7 bases and J by 4 bases, with 13 bases between them. From germline, CDR1 is DFQATT and CDR2 SNEGSKA (reference sequence). The CDR3 consists of 12 residues. As DNA, the CDR3 is TGCAGTGTCCGCGGGGGGGGCACTGAAGCTTTCTTT. Translated, it gives CSVRGGGTEAFF.

This clonotype came up many times. The rearrangement links TRBV15 to TRBJ2-1; D might be TRBD1 (5 bases). There are 15 residues in the CDR3. V lost 3 bases and J 4 bases, leaving 13 bases between the germline ends. CDR1 and CDR2 (germline): LNHNV, YYDKDF (reference sequence). The DNA for the CDR3 is TGTGCCACCAGCAGTGCCCAGGGTGTGTACAATGAGCAGTTCTTC. It encodes CATSSAQGVYNEQFF.